The T cell receptor (beta chain) under discussion was sequenced for a study of OX40 agonist ivuxolimab in advanced cancers. Study details: There were three patients with partial responses, one having hepatocellular carcinoma and two cutaneous melanoma.

V lost 6 bases and J lost 12; bases outside the gene matches: 13. This CDR3 contains 13 residues. Per the germline V gene, CDR1 is LNHDA and CDR2 is SQIVND (reference sequence). Findings and limits, study-wide: CD8+ T cells were the subset that, on average, had more expanded clones than CD4+.

Turning to this clone: Its antigen remains unknown.

The repertoire was sequenced with immunoSEQ multiplex PCR; TCRdb's copy has only in-frame clones and lacks some. Found here are tens of thousands of clones, 65% to 85% of them singletons; the top ten hold around 25%. The chain recombines TRBV19 with TRBJ1-1; 7 nucleotides line up with TRBD1. The sample in question was CD4+ or CD8+ T cells sorted from blood, obtained in a trial of the OX40 agonist ivuxolimab. This receptor was taken from an adult with an advanced solid tumor such as melanoma, head and neck, liver or kidney cancer. This CDR3 is CASRVEGGAVTFF. Written as DNA, the CDR3 is TGTGCCAGTAGGGTAGAAGGGGGCGCGGTCACTTTCTTT.